Shown below are 30 T cell receptor beta chains from a single sample sequenced in a study of CD8 T cells in Susac syndrome. A quantity of roughly 0.5 to 1 ug RNA underwent reverse transcription using random hexamers. A single record per CDR3 protein comes from TCRdb applying MiXCR to the immunoSEQ multiplex PCR reads. The sample contains roughly 130,000 distinct CDR3 sequences, 90% to 95% of which appear only once. Sequenced input: CD8+ T cells from PBMCs. These receptors were collected from a human donor with Susac syndrome.

The chain employs TRBV30 and TRBJ2-1, with D unclear. There are 15 residues in the CDR3. Trimming removed 2 bases at V and 0 bases at J, with 11 bases between. Germline lookup yields CDR1 GTSNPN and CDR2 SVGIG (reference sequence). CDR3 region: CAWSHSSSSYNEQFF. The CDR3 DNA reads TGTGCCTGGAGTCATAGCTCAAGCTCCTACAATGAGCAGTTCTTC.

V gene TRBV11-2 combines with J gene TRBJ2-1; TRBD2 aligns across 7 bases. In germline, CDR1 is SGHAT, CDR2 FQNNGV. The ends lost 5 bases at V and 2 bases at J; junction bases unmatched: 6. This CDR3 is 15 amino acids long. The CDR3: CASSQGSGPYNEQFF. CDR3 DNA: TGTGCCAGCAGCCAAGGTAGCGGGCCCTACAATGAGCAGTTCTTC.

The J gene is TRBJ2-1, the V gene TRBV18, with D tentatively TRBD1 or TRBD2 (6 bases each). Trimming cost V 5 bases and J 9 bases, with 20 bases left between them. The CDR3 sequence is 15 residues long. The germline V gene encodes CDR1 KGHSH and CDR2 LQKENI. In DNA form, the CDR3 reads TGTGCCAGCTCAAAGGGCAGTCCGGGGGCCCTTGAGCAGTTCTTC. Translated: CASSKGSPGALEQFF.

For the CDR3, the DNA is TGTGCCAGCATGGGACAGGGGTCCTATGGCTACACCTTC. Translated, it gives CASMGQGSYGYTF. The gene calls are TRBV5-6 and TRBJ1-2; 10 positions match TRBD1. After removal of 6 bases from V and 4 bases from J, the junction contained 3 bases not matched to a gene. Germline CDR1 reads SGHDT; CDR2 reads YYEEEE. This CDR3 comprises 13 residues.

The chain uses TRBV5-1 and TRBJ2-7, with D possibly being TRBD1 (6 bases). Germline values: CDR1 SGHRS, CDR2 YFSETQ. The CDR3 length is 14 residues. V lost 1 base and J lost 5, with 13 bases in between. This CDR3 reads CASSLTGTAHEQYF. The CDR3 DNA reads as TGCGCCAGCAGCTTGACAGGGACGGCGCACGAGCAGTACTTC. The full variable domain, in which reference TRBV5-1 and TRBJ2-7 provide the parts outside the CDR3, is KAGVTQTPRYLIKTRGQQVTLSCSPISGHRSVSWYQQTPGQGLQFLFEYFSETQRNKGNFPGRFSGRQFSNSRSEMNVSTLELGDSALYLCASSLTGTAHEQYFGPGTRLTVT.

The CDR3 spells CASSVHGADTQYF. The CDR3, as DNA: TGTGCCAGCAGTGTGCACGGGGCAGATACGCAGTATTTT. This sequence joins TRBV28 and TRBJ2-3; a weak D match, TRBD2 (5 bases). V was cut by 5 bases and J by 4 bases, with 10 bases left in between. Germline V gene sequence: CDR1 MDHEN, CDR2 SYDVKM. The CDR3 totals 13 residues.

This sequence joins TRBV20-1 and TRBJ2-3; D unresolved. Germline V gene lookup returns CDR1 DFQATT and CDR2 SNEGSKA (reference sequence). Trimming pared 5 bases from V and 0 bases from J, leaving 18 bases between. This CDR3 is 16 amino acids long. The CDR3 DNA sequence: TGCAGTGCTCCCGTTGGGTTCAGGAAAAGCACAGATACGCAGTATTTT. Amino acid sequence: CSAPVGFRKSTDTQYF.

This chain uses TRBV15 with TRBJ1-4; 10 bases map to TRBD1. Trimming at V came to 1 base and at J to 7 bases, leaving 0 bases not matched to a gene. Germline loops: CDR1 LNHNV, CDR2 YYDKDF (reference sequence). The CDR3 has 14 residues. The DNA of the CDR3 is TGTGCCACCAGCAGAGGACAGGGGGCTGAAAAACTGTTTTTT. Its protein is CATSRGQGAEKLFF.

This clonotype was seen once. The rearrangement links TRBV11-2 to TRBJ1-2; D might be TRBD1 (6 bases). The CDR3 covers 17 residues. Germline-derived CDR1 and CDR2 are SGHAT and FQNNGV. The V and J ends lost 2 bases and 4 bases respectively, with 20 bases between them. The CDR3 sequence is CASSLPAGDIDSYGYTF. The CDR3 nucleotides read TGTGCCAGCAGCTTACCCGCCGGGGACATTGACAGCTATGGCTACACCTTC.

This clonotype showed up just once. The chain joins TRBV29-1 to TRBJ1-1; unclear D gene. The CDR3 is 12 amino acids. Trimming removed 3 bases at V and 3 bases at J, with 8 bases between. CDR1 SQVTM and CDR2 ANQGSEA come from the germline V gene. For the CDR3, the DNA is TGCAGCGTTGAGGCCTCTTACACTGAAGCTTTCTTT. Amino acids: CSVEASYTEAFF.

Note on this clonotype: The junction departs from germline at one end; a sequencing error may be responsible. J is TRBJ1-5 and V is TRBV7-7, with no clear D. This CDR3 is 12 amino acids long. Per the germline V gene, CDR1 is SSHAT and CDR2 is FNYEAQ (reference sequence). The CDR3 DNA is TGTGCTAGCAGCTCAACCCCACCCACCCAGCATTTT. Protein product: CASSSTPPTQHF.

In DNA, the CDR3 is TGTGCCAGCAGGAGGGGGGGGGACACTGAAGCTTTCTTT. Translating gives CASRRGGDTEAFF. The chain couples TRBV6-5 to TRBJ1-1, with a possible D match to TRBD1 (6 bases). This CDR3 is 13 amino acids long. Germline V lookup: CDR1 MNHEY, CDR2 SVGAGI. Trimming pared 6 bases from V and 3 bases from J, leaving 11 bases between.

V and J are TRBV19 and TRBJ2-3; either TRBD1 or TRBD2 may fit D (5 bases each). The CDR3 is 18 amino acids. From germline, CDR1 is LNHDA and CDR2 SQIVND (reference sequence). V was trimmed by 5 bases and J by 3 bases, leaving 24 bases between them. Here the CDR3 reads CASSLDQSGTPETDTQYF. The CDR3 DNA sequence: TGTGCCAGTAGTCTCGACCAGTCCGGGACGCCTGAGACAGATACGCAGTATTTT. Full variable domain (outside the CDR3, taken from reference TRBV19 and TRBJ2-3): DGGITQSPKYLFRKEGQNVTLSCEQNLNHDAMYWYRQDPGQGLRLIYYSQIVNDFQKGDIAEGYSVSREKKESFPLTVTSAQKNPTAFYLCASSLDQSGTPETDTQYFGPGTRLTVL.

The gene calls are TRBV6-5 and TRBJ1-1; no firm D call. Germline V gives CDR1 MNHEY, CDR2 SVGAGI. The length of the CDR3 is 12 residues. Trimming removed 5 bases at V and 5 bases at J, with 9 bases between. The CDR3 spells CASSQSPTEAFF. The CDR3, as DNA: TGTGCCAGCAGTCAGAGTCCTACTGAAGCTTTCTTT.

The gene calls are TRBV5-1 and TRBJ2-7, with 8 bases fitting TRBD1. Germline lookup yields CDR1 SGHRS and CDR2 YFSETQ. Trimming cost V 4 bases and J 4 bases; bases outside gene matches: 13. There are 16 residues in the CDR3. The CDR3 reads CASSITTGASGYEQYF. As DNA, the CDR3 is TGCGCCAGCAGCATAACGACAGGGGCCAGTGGTTACGAGCAGTACTTC.

The genes are TRBV29-1 and TRBJ1-1; D may be TRBD1 (5 bases). V shed 2 bases and J shed 1 base, with 8 bases lying between them. The CDR3 runs to 13 residues. In germline, CDR1 is SQVTM, CDR2 ANQGSEA. The CDR3 spells CSVESQGNTEAFF. As DNA, the CDR3 is TGCAGCGTTGAATCTCAGGGGAACACTGAAGCTTTCTTT.

The V gene is TRBV28, the J gene TRBJ1-1; no clear D. This CDR3 has 14 amino acids. Germline V gives CDR1 MDHEN, CDR2 SYDVKM. V lost 5 bases to trimming and J lost 5 bases, with 15 bases between them. The CDR3 DNA is TGTGCCAGCAGTAGGAGGGCTCTGGGGACTGAAGCTTTCTTT. This sequence encodes CASSRRALGTEAFF. Full variable domain (rest looked up from reference TRBV28 and TRBJ1-1): DVKVTQSSRYLVKRTGEKVFLECVQDMDHENMFWYRQDPGLGLRLIYFSYDVKMKEKGDIPEGYSVSREKKERFSLILESASTNQTSMYLCASSRRALGTEAFFGQGTRLTVV.

This clonotype was seen only once. V is TRBV4-3 and J is TRBJ1-2; D gene uncertain. The germline V and J ends were trimmed by 0 bases and 2 bases, with 10 bases remaining between them. Per the germline V gene, CDR1 is LGHNA and CDR2 is YSLEER. The CDR3 extends over 15 amino acids. CDR3 region: CASSQEHKENYGYTF. Here the CDR3 DNA reads TGCGCCAGCAGCCAAGAACACAAGGAAAACTATGGCTACACCTTC.

The chain carries TRBV12-5 and TRBJ2-1; D may be TRBD2 (5 bases). Trimming removed 0 bases from V and 5 bases from J, with 11 bases in between. The CDR3 runs to 15 residues. The germline V gene has CDR1 LGHNT and CDR2 FRNRAP. The CDR3 reads CASGLVLSGDNEQFF. The DNA of the CDR3 is TGTGCTAGTGGTTTGGTCCTCTCCGGGGACAATGAGCAGTTCTTC.

This clonotype was detected a few times. The J gene is TRBJ2-7, the V gene TRBV20-1, with TRBD2 as a possible D gene (6 bases). This CDR3 region has 13 residues. Germline V CDR1 and CDR2: DFQATT, SNEGSKA (reference sequence). V was trimmed by 6 bases and J by 6 bases, leaving 18 bases between them. The chain's CDR3 is CSANRDSRLEQYF. The CDR3 coding sequence is TGCAGTGCAAACCGGGACTCCCGACTCGAGCAGTACTTC.

The chain has TRBV29-1 and TRBJ2-3; possible D gene TRBD2, 5 bases. V was clipped by 4 bases and J by 2 bases, with 10 bases between them. Germline values: CDR1 SQVTM, CDR2 ANQGSEA. The CDR3 has 13 residues. This chain's CDR3 is CSVVGGFTDTQYF. CDR3 sequence (DNA): TGCAGCGTTGTAGGCGGGTTCACAGATACGCAGTATTTT.

This clonotype is a singleton in its sample. The chain is built from TRBV9 and TRBJ1-6; D remains unclear. V shed 1 base and J shed 10 bases, with 12 bases lying between them. Looked up from germline, CDR1 is SGDLS and CDR2 is YYNGEE. The CDR3 spans 14 residues. The CDR3 sequence is CASSVSGASSPLHF. Written as DNA, the CDR3 is TGTGCCAGCAGCGTAAGCGGAGCGTCGTCACCCCTCCACTTT.

The CDR3 DNA sequence: TGTGCCAGCAGTTTAGTGGTGGTAGATACGCAGTATTTT. Translated, it gives CASSLVVVDTQYF. The chain has TRBV12-3 or TRBV12-4 and TRBJ2-3; D is uncertain. CDR3 length equals 13 residues. The ends were cut back, 1 base at V and 5 bases at J, with 7 bases in the middle.

This chain joins TRBV7-9 and TRBJ2-1; D not certain. CDR1 SEHNR and CDR2 FQNEAQ come from the germline V gene (reference sequence). Trimming took 2 bases from V and 10 from J, leaving 15 bases between them. This CDR3 comprises 14 residues. In DNA form, the CDR3 reads TGTGCCAGCAGCTTATCTCTCGGAGTTAGGGAGCAGTTCTTC. Residues: CASSLSLGVREQFF.

This rearrangement joins TRBV5-1 to TRBJ1-1, with D unclear. CDR1 is SGHRS, CDR2 YFSETQ, per germline. Trimming shortened V by 6 bases and J by 3 bases, and 12 bases separated the two germline ends. There are 13 residues in the CDR3. The CDR3 DNA follows: TGCGCCAGCACCCTTACTGAGGACACTGAAGCTTTCTTT. Protein: CASTLTEDTEAFF.

The chain carries TRBV6-5 and TRBJ1-2; no clear D. The length of the CDR3 is 14 residues. Trimming took off 0 bases at V and 6 bases at J, with 11 bases between the two ends. CDR1 is MNHEY, CDR2 SVGAGI, per germline. The CDR3 here is CASSYSTPSDGYTF. CDR3 coding DNA: TGTGCCAGCAGTTACTCGACTCCATCGGATGGCTACACCTTC.

The chain combines TRBV7-6 with TRBJ2-7; 11 positions agree with TRBD2. Germline trimming cut 5 bases from V and 0 bases from J; bases unmatched to any gene: 3. Per germline, CDR1 SGHVS and CDR2 FNYEAQ. CDR3 length: 15 residues. This chain's CDR3 is CASSETSGVSYEQYF. DNA of the CDR3: TGTGCCAGCAGCGAGACTAGCGGGGTCTCCTACGAGCAGTACTTC.

The CDR3 coding sequence is TGTGCCAGCAGCTTACCAGGCTTCAAGGTTAATTCACCCCTCCACTTT. Its translation is CASSLPGFKVNSPLHF. The V gene is TRBV7-9, the J gene TRBJ1-6, with D unclear. Germline V gene data show CDR1 as SEHNR and CDR2 as FQNEAQ (reference sequence). The V end lost 2 bases, the J end lost 6 bases, and 14 bases lay between the germline ends. This CDR3 spans 16 amino acids.

The count of this clonotype is one. The rearrangement links TRBV12-3 or TRBV12-4 to TRBJ2-5, with 9 bases fitting TRBD1. The junction had 10 bases not matched to a gene; V was cut back by 6 bases and J by 5 bases. The CDR3 length is 15 residues. CDR3: CASSLDRGSGETQYF. CDR3 bases: TGTGCCAGCAGCCTAGACAGGGGGAGTGGGGAGACCCAGTACTTC.

The table lists this clonotype with a count of one. This chain joins TRBV29-1 and TRBJ1-1; D not resolved. Looked up from germline, CDR1 is SQVTM and CDR2 is ANQGSEA. This CDR3 region has 12 residues. V dropped 3 bases and J dropped 7 bases, with 12 bases sitting between them. The CDR3 loop is CSVDNGELEAFF. The CDR3 DNA sequence: TGCAGCGTTGACAACGGGGAACTTGAAGCTTTCTTT. The full variable domain, in which reference TRBV29-1 and TRBJ1-1 provide the parts outside the CDR3, is SAVISQKPSRDICQRGTSLTIQCQVDSQVTMMFWYRQQPGQSLTLIATANQGSEATYESGFVIDKFPISRPNLTFSTLTVSNMSPEDSSIYLCSVDNGELEAFFGQGTRLTVV.